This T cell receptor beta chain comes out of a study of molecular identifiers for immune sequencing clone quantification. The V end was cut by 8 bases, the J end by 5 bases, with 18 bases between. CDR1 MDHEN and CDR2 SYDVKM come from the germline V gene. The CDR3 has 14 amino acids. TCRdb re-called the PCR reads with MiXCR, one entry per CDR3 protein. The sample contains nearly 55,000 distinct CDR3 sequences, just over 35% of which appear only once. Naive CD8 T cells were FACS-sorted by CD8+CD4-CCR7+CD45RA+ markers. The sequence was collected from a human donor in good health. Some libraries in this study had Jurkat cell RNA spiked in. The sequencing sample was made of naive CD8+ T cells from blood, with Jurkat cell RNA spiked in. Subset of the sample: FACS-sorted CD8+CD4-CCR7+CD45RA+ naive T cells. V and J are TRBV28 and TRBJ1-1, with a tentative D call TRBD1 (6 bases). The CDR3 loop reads CASGLIRGRTEAFF. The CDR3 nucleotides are TGTGCCAGCGGCCTAATCAGGGGAAGGACTGAAGCTTTCTTT.